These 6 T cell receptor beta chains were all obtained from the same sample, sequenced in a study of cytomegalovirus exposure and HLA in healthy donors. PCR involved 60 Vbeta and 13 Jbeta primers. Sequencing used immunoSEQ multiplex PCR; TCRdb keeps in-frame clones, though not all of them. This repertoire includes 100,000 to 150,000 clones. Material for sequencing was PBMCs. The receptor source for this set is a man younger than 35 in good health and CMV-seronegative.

The CDR3 nucleotides read TGTGCCAGCAGCGAGACCTCGAGGCGCTATGGCTACACCTTC. It is translated as CASSETSRRYGYTF. The chain couples TRBV9 to TRBJ1-2; D ambiguous. The ends were cut back, 3 bases at V and 4 bases at J, with 13 bases in the middle. In germline, CDR1 is SGDLS, CDR2 YYNGEE. The CDR3 covers 14 residues.

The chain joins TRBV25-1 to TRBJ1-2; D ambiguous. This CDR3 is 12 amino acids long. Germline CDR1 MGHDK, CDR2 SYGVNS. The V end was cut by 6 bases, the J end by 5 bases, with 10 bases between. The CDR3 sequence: CASSVGLYGYTF. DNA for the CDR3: TGTGCCAGCAGCGTCGGTCTGTATGGCTACACCTTC.

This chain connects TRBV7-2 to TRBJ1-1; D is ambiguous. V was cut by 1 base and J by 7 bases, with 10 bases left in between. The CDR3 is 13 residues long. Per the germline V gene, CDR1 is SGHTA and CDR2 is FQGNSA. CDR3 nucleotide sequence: TGTGCCAGCAGCTTAGTGGTGGGAGTTGAAGCTTTCTTT. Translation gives CASSLVVGVEAFF.

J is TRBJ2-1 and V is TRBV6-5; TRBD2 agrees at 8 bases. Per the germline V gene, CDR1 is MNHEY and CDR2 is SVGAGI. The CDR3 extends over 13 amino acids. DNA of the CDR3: TGTGCGTCTATAGCGGGGCCGTACAATGAGCAGTTCTTC. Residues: CASIAGPYNEQFF.

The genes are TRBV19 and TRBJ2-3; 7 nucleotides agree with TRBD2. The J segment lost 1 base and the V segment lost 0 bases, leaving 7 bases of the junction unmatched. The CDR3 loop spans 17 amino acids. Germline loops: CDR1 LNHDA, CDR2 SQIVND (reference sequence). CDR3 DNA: TGTGCCAGTAGTATAGATCCGGCGGGGGAGCGCACAGATACGCAGTATTTT. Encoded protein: CASSIDPAGERTDTQYF.

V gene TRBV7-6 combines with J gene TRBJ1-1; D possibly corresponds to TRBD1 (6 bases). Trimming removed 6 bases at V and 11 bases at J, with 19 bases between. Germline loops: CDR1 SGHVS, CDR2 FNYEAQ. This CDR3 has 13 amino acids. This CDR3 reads CASRESIAGDAFF. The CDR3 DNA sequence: TGTGCCAGCAGGGAATCGATAGCAGGGGATGCTTTCTTT. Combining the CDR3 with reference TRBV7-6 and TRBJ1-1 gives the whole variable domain GAGVSQSPRYKVTKRGQDVALRCDPISGHVSLYWYRQALGQGPEFLTYFNYEAQQDKSGLPNDRFSAERPEGSISTLTIQRTEQRDSAMYRCASRESIAGDAFFGQGTRLTVV.